This TCR beta chain was sequenced during a study of Ad26.COV2.S vaccination and SARS-CoV-2 variants. Background on the study: Ad26.COV2.S shots went into the muscle once or twice, 56 days apart.

Indicated treatment: roughly 19 received Ad26.COV2.S at low or high dose, single or two shots; five or six received placebo; per-sample allocation not given. Collection of samples fell on day 63 after the first vaccine or placebo injection. The donor's status was that of an adult aged 18-55 years in Boston. Data came from immunoSEQ multiplex PCR; TCRdb stores just in-frame clones and leaves some out. The sample yields roughly 300,000 clones, roughly 89% seen once. This CDR3 has 15 amino acids. The germline V gene encodes CDR1 LNHNV and CDR2 YYDKDF (reference sequence). V was shortened by 0 bases and J by 0 bases, with 8 bases between the two germline ends.

This TCR derives from a person aged 18 to 65 who received the Ad26.COV2.S COVID-19 vaccine or a placebo. The J gene is TRBJ1-1, the V gene TRBV15; D unclear. The sequencing here drew on peripheral blood, taken in a trial of Ad26.COV2.S vaccine versus placebo. The CDR3: CATSRDMTLNTEAFF. For the CDR3, the DNA is TGTGCCACCAGCAGAGATATGACCCTGAACACTGAAGCTTTCTTT.